This T cell receptor beta chain was found in a study of CD8+CD57+ T cells in acquired aplastic anemia. Genomic DNA served as template for TCR beta VDJ and CDR3 profiling. TCRdb ran MiXCR on the reads and lists one entry per CDR3 protein. The sample holds more than 150,000 distinct CDR3 sequences, just over 45% seen once. This clonotype was detected ten times or more. V dropped 3 bases and J dropped 9; count of bases not matched to a gene: 10. Looked up from germline, CDR1 is SGHRS and CDR2 is YFSETQ. The CDR3 is 15 amino acids. The V gene is TRBV5-1, the J gene TRBJ2-7; 12 bases align to TRBD1. The specimen sequenced was sorted CD4+, CD8+, or CD8+CD57+ T cells (not recorded which) from PBMCs. The TCR sequence derives from a human donor in good health. This chain's CDR3 is CASSWGTGGAFGQYF. The CDR3 nucleotides read TGCGCCAGCAGCTGGGGGACAGGGGGCGCGTTCGGGCAGTACTTC.